This record concerns one TCR beta chain sequence. What it binds is not known. This specimen comes from a study of T cell clonotyping in hematopoietic cell transplantation. Trimming cost V 3 bases and J 14 bases, with 15 bases left between them. Germline CDR1 is SGHTS and CDR2 is YDEGEE. The CDR3 loop spans 12 amino acids. Clones were read by immunoSEQ multiplex PCR, and TCRdb kept only the in-frame ones, dropping some. The sample consists of some 12,000 clones, nearly 90% of them appearing once. Study-wide results and caveats: Cells were unsorted, so CD4 and CD8 contributions were not separated.

This chain links TRBV5-8 with TRBJ1-5; the D is unclear. This TCR derives from a female patient in her 60s who had an allogeneic stem cell transplant from an unrelated donor, so the T cells may come from the graft donor. Some clones in this sample may be carry-over from other donors' samples. The sequenced sample was PBMCs, obtained 100 days after allogeneic stem cell transplant. In nucleotides, the CDR3 is TGTGCCAGCAGCTCGTTTCCTGGGCCTAAGCATTTT. Protein product: CASSSFPGPKHF.